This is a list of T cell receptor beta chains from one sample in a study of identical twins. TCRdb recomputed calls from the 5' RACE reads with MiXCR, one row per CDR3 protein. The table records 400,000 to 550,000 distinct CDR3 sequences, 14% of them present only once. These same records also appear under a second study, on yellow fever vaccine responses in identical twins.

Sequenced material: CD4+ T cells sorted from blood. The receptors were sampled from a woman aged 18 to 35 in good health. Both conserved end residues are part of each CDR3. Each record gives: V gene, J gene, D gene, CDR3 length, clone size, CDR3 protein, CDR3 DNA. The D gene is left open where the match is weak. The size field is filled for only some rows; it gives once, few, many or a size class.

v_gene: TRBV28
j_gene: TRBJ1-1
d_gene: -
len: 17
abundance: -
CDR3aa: CASSPAGRGAMNTEAFF
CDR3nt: TGTGCCAGCAGTCCGGCGGGCCGGGGCGCTATGAACACTGAAGCTTTCTTT

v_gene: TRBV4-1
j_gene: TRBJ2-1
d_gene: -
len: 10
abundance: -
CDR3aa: CASTYNEQFF
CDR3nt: TGCGCCAGTACTTACAATGAGCAGTTCTTC

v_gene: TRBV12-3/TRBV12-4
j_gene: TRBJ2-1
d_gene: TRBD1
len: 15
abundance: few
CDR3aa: CASRRQGLGSNEQFF
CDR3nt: TGTGCCAGCAGGCGACAGGGGCTGGGGAGCAATGAGCAGTTCTTC

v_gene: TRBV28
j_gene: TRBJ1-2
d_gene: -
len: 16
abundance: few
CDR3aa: CASSQPLPGANYGYTF
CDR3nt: TGTGCCAGCAGCCAACCACTTCCAGGGGCCAACTATGGCTACACCTTC

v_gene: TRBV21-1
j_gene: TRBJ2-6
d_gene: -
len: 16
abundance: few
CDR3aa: CASSINPVSGANVLTF
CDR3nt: TGTGCCAGCAGCATTAACCCAGTTTCTGGGGCCAACGTCCTGACTTTC

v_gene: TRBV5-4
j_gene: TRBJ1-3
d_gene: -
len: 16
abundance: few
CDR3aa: CASSFWGRGAGNTIYF
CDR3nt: TGTGCCAGCAGCTTTTGGGGCAGGGGAGCTGGAAACACCATATATTTT

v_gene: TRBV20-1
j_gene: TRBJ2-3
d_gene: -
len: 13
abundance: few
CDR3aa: CSARAGPQDTQYF
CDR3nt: TGCAGTGCGAGAGCGGGTCCACAGGATACGCAGTATTTT

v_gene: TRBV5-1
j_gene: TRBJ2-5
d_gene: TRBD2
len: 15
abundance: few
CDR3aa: CASSLGLADEETQYF
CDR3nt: TGCGCCAGCAGCTTAGGACTAGCGGATGAAGAGACCCAGTACTTC

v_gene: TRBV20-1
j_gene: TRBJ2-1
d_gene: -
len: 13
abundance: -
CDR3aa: CSAPGDPYNEQFF
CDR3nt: TGCAGTGCTCCGGGGGATCCGTACAATGAGCAGTTCTTC

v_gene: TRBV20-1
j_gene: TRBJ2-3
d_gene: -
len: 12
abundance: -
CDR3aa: CSASTSTDTQYF
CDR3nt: TGCAGTGCTAGTACTAGCACAGATACGCAGTATTTT

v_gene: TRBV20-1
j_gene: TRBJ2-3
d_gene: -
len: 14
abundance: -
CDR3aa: CSLLPGTLGDTQYF
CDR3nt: TGCAGCCTCCTGCCTGGGACCCTGGGGGATACGCAGTATTTT

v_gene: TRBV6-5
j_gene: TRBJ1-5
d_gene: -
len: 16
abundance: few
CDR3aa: CASSYSGTYSNQPQHF
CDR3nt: TGTGCCAGCAGTTACTCGGGCACTTATAGCAATCAGCCCCAGCATTTT

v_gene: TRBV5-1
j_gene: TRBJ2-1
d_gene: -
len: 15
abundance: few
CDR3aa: CASSSRVVGLNEQFF
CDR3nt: TGCGCCAGCAGTTCCAGGGTGGTCGGACTCAATGAGCAGTTCTTC

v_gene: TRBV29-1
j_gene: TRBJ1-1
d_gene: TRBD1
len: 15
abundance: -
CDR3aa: CSFVLAGGATTEAFF
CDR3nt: TGCAGCTTTGTCCTTGCAGGGGGCGCGACCACTGAAGCTTTCTTT

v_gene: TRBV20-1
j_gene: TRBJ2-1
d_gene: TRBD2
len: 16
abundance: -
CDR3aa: CSAGTSGSSSYNEQFF
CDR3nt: TGCAGTGCCGGGACTAGCGGGTCCTCCTCCTACAATGAGCAGTTCTTC

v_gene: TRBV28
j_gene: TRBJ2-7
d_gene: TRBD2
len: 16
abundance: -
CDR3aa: CASHSVSGGSAGEQYF
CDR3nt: TGTGCCAGCCACTCGGTATCCGGGGGGTCCGCAGGGGAGCAGTACTTC

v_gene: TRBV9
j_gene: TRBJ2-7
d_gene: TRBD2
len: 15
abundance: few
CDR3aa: CASSVLAGPRREQYF
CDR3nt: TGTGCCAGCAGCGTCCTAGCGGGACCACGGCGGGAGCAGTACTTC

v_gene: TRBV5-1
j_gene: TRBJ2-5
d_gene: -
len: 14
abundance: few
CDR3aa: CASSLRPHEQTQYF
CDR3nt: TGCGCCAGCAGCTTGCGTCCACACGAGCAGACCCAGTACTTC

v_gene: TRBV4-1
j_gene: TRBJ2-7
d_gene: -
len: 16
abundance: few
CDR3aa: CASSQVLTALSYEQYF
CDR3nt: TGCGCCAGCAGCCAAGTTTTGACAGCTCTCTCCTACGAGCAGTACTTC

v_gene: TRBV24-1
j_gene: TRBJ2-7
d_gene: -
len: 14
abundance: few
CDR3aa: CATSAAGTSYEQYF
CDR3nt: TGTGCCACCAGTGCTGCCGGGACCTCCTACGAGCAGTACTTC

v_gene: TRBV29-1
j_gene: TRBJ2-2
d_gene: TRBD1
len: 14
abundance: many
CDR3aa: CSVRQGGNTGELFF
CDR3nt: TGCAGCGTTAGACAGGGGGGGAACACCGGGGAGCTGTTTTTT

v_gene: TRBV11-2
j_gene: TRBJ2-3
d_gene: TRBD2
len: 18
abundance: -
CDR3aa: CASSSEESGIGGTDTQYF
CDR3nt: TGTGCCAGCAGCTCCGAGGAAAGCGGGATCGGGGGCACAGATACGCAGTATTTT

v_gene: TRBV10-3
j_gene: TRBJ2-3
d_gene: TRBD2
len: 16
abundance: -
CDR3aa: CAIKGDLAGGPDTQYF
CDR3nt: TGTGCCATCAAAGGGGATCTAGCGGGAGGGCCAGATACGCAGTATTTT

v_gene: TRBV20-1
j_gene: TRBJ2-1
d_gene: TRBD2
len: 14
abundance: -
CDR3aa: CRAISGLPYNEQFF
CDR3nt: TGCAGAGCCATTAGCGGGCTCCCTTACAATGAGCAGTTCTTC